This TCR beta chain was sequenced for a study of patients and donors after allogeneic stem cell transplantation. TCRdb ran MiXCR on the RT-PCR reads and lists one entry per CDR3 protein. The repertoire includes approximately 90,000 distinct CDR3 sequences, approximately 5% of them detected once, and 2.6% sits in the top ten. This CDR3 comprises 14 residues. Germline loops: CDR1 SGHAT, CDR2 FQNNGV. The ends were cut back, 2 bases at V and 1 base at J, with 8 bases in the middle. The chain couples TRBV11-2 to TRBJ2-5; D is ambiguous. The material sequenced was blood, either unsorted or a sorted T cell fraction (not recorded which). This TCR was recovered from a human donor who was either an allogeneic HSCT recipient or a stem cell or donor lymphocyte infusion donor (not recorded which). It is not recorded whose cells these are; they may come from a transplant donor. CDR3 in amino acids: CASSLRASQETQYF. In DNA form, the CDR3 reads TGTGCCAGCAGCTTAAGGGCCAGCCAAGAGACCCAGTACTTC.